Given below is one T cell receptor beta chain in context. This clonotype appeared a single time. Its antigen is unknown. Base quality data are lacking; no much larger clone is found one base away. One read amounts to weak evidence. For repertoire sequencing, the TCR beta CDR3 regions were amplified from RNA transcripts. A first-round RT-PCR used HTBI primers with the Qiagen OneStep RT-PCR kit, followed by a second-round multiplex PCR, size selection and purification. Libraries were sequenced on an Illumina HiSeq2000 using paired-end 100 bp reads. The authors' analysis ran thus. Reads were processed with SOAPnuke, discarding reads with adapters, uncalled bases, mean Phred below 15, or no exact constant-primer or identifier match. High-quality paired reads were merged with COPE v1.2.5. Clonotypes were defined as unique nucleotide sequences and were aligned to IMGT TRB V, D and J references using MiTCR v1.1. Analysis was restricted to V-J combinations with a frequency above 0.0001, which covered about 99% of repertoires. For each V-J combination, a TCR clonal expansion and chaos score was defined as the ratio of F50 clonal expansion to chaos observed in the TCRdist matrix. Welch's t-statistics and random forest were used to reduce the features to 10 to 15 V-J combinations, which were then used as input to a naive Bayes classifier. The similarity between thyroid and blood repertoires was quantified using the Morisita-Horn index. In TCRdb, the public reads were trimmed at Q25 with fastp and aligned with MiXCR, with productive beta chains retained. Each entry is one CDR3 protein sequence, shown with its most common DNA and genes. The V and J calls, along with clone size, are taken from TCRdb and not from the paper's own processing. This sample holds around 660,000 distinct CDR3 sequences; roughly 41% were observed only once. Over 2.5% of the sample belongs to the ten largest clones.

Ophthalmopathy patients were characterized by moderately to severely active disease, a Clinical Activity Score of at least 3, a NOSPECS grade of at least 4, and a disease duration under 3 months. Anyone with other autoimmune diseases, uncontrolled infections, pregnancy or lactation was excluded from the study. Diagnosis relied on clinical symptoms, serum thyroxine, TRAb, thyroid ultrasound and orbital computed tomography. Ficoll-Paque density gradient centrifugation was used to isolate PBMCs from 8.5 to 10 ml of fresh peripheral blood. Total RNA was extracted using Trizol reagent, and RNA quality was checked on an Agilent 2100 Bioanalyzer. These data belong to a study of Graves' ophthalmopathy and Graves' hyperthyroidism (dated by TCRdb to about 2018). About the study as a whole: Peripheral blood was collected at initial diagnosis, before any treatment. TCR beta repertoire signatures were used to distinguish Graves' ophthalmopathy from Graves' hyperthyroidism and to predict progression to ophthalmopathy. In total, 135 blood samples were TCR-sequenced: 40 to 45 ophthalmopathy, about 75 hyperthyroidism and about 17 hyperthyroidism-to-ophthalmopathy patients. To explore V-J signatures that separate ophthalmopathy from hyperthyroidism, a discovery set of about 100 patients was enrolled, consisting of roughly 45 with ophthalmopathy and about 60 with stable hyperthyroidism. An independent validation cohort comprised fewer than 20 hyperthyroidism patients and some 16 patients who later progressed from hyperthyroidism to ophthalmopathy. T-cell repertoires of thyroid tissue and blood were compared in about 6 hyperthyroidism patients. Once sampling was done, hyperthyroidism patients were given methimazole at a starting dose of 30 mg daily, while ophthalmopathy patients were given high-dose intravenous methylprednisolone.

Points the paper makes about the study in general: The 13-signature model separated ophthalmopathy from stable hyperthyroidism with 87.88% sensitivity and approximately 81% specificity in cross-validation, and 80%/75% in the test set. In validation, the model predicted ophthalmopathy progression with about 70% sensitivity and roughly 78% specificity; around twelve predicted patients were CT-confirmed with GO in a median of about 7.1 months. No statistical method was used to predetermine the sample size, and group allocation was not hidden from the investigators. Most expanded thyroid clonotypes with a frequency above 0.001 also appeared in blood, which suggests that blood repertoires may reflect the immune response in the thyroid.

The germline V gene sets CDR1 to SQVTM and CDR2 to ANQGSEA. Its CDR3 holds 14 amino acids, cysteine through phenylalanine. This entry keeps only the CDR3 DNA: 42 bases, framed from base 1. V is pruned by 4 bases and J by 4 bases, leaving 8 bases of the junction without a gene match. This sequence originates from an adult man with Graves' ophthalmopathy. Input material: peripheral blood. In this chain, TRBV29-1 is recombined with TRBJ1-2; 8 central nucleotides agree with TRBD1. For the CDR3, the sequence is CSVVATGAAYGYTF. DNA sequence: TGCAGCGTTGTCGCGACAGGGGCAGCCTATGGCTACACCTTC.